These 27 T cell receptor beta chains were all obtained from the same sample, sequenced in a study of blood T cell repertoires in COVID-19. Profiling relied on immunoSEQ multiplex PCR, and the TCRdb table lists in-frame clones only, not all of them. Of 450,000 to 500,000 clones listed, approximately 86% are singletons. The material sequenced was PBMCs or T cells enriched from blood (not recorded which). These receptors all stem from a woman under 30 who had recovered from COVID-19.

This chain uses TRBV19 with TRBJ1-2; 12 bases agree with TRBD1. Germline lookup yields CDR1 LNHDA and CDR2 SQIVND (reference sequence). V shed 5 bases and J 7 bases; nucleotides not matched to a gene: 5. The CDR3 extends over 14 amino acids. The CDR3 DNA reads as TGTGCCAGTAGTTTGGGACAGGGGGCGAGTGGCTACACCTTC. Translating it yields CASSLGQGASGYTF.

The chain is built from TRBV12-3 or TRBV12-4 and TRBJ1-6; TRBD1 might be the D (5 bases). Trimming cost V 4 bases and J 10 bases, with 8 bases left between them. The CDR3 has 12 amino acids. The DNA for the CDR3 is TGTGCCAGCAGTTCTGGACACTCACCCCTCCACTTT. Residues: CASSSGHSPLHF.

The chain is built from TRBV5-8 and TRBJ1-5; no definite D call. The CDR3 sequence is 14 residues long. Germline loops: CDR1 SGHTS, CDR2 YDEGEE. Trimming removed 2 bases from V and 4 bases from J, with 10 bases in between. The CDR3 loop reads CASSFLHGNQPQHF. In DNA, the CDR3 is TGTGCCAGCAGCTTTTTACACGGGAATCAGCCCCAGCATTTT.

The V and J genes are TRBV10-2 and TRBJ1-6; D remains ambiguous. CDR1 is WSHSY and CDR2 is SAAADI in the germline V gene. The V and J ends lost 9 bases and 9 bases respectively, with 18 bases between them. There are 14 residues in the CDR3. This CDR3 reads CARPEGGYGSPLHF. For the CDR3, the DNA is TGCGCCAGACCCGAGGGCGGGTACGGTTCACCCCTCCACTTT.

The sample holds one count of this clone. The chain has TRBV3-1 (or the pseudogene TRBV3-2) and TRBJ2-7; 9 positions match TRBD2. This CDR3 comprises 16 residues. Germline V gene lookup returns CDR1 LGHDT and CDR2 YNNKEL (reference sequence). After removal of 0 bases from V and 6 bases from J, the junction contained 9 bases not matched to a gene. The CDR3: CASSQDIAGAFFEQYF. The CDR3 nucleotides are TGTGCCAGCAGCCAAGATATAGCGGGGGCCTTTTTCGAGCAGTACTTC.

In its sample, this clone was seen once. The J gene is TRBJ1-3, the V gene TRBV2; D unclear. CDR3 length equals 12 residues. The germline gives CDR1 SNHLY, CDR2 FYNNEI. The V and J ends lost 7 bases and 3 bases respectively, with 7 bases between them. The CDR3 loop reads CASIGDGNTIYF. The CDR3 DNA is TGTGCCAGCATCGGAGATGGAAACACCATATATTTT.

This clone was picked up one time. V is TRBV3-1 (or the pseudogene TRBV3-2) and J is TRBJ2-7, with D possibly TRBD2 on 5 matching bases. Trimming took 0 bases from V and 5 from J, leaving 20 bases between them. There are 17 residues in the CDR3. Germline V gene lookup returns CDR1 LGHDT and CDR2 YNNKEL (reference sequence). The CDR3 DNA follows: TGTGCCAGCAGCCAAGATCTTTCTGGGAGCAATAAGGACGAGCAGTACTTC. It codes for CASSQDLSGSNKDEQYF.

CDR3 coding DNA: TGTGCCAGCAGCCGGACAGAATACGAGCAGTACTTC. Its protein is CASSRTEYEQYF. The chain couples TRBV5-6 to TRBJ2-7, with D perhaps TRBD1 (6 bases). V lost 4 bases and J 4 bases, leaving 9 bases between the germline ends. Per germline, CDR1 SGHDT and CDR2 YYEEEE. The CDR3 extends over 12 amino acids.

This clone was recorded a few times. This chain connects TRBV6-5 to TRBJ2-7; D remains ambiguous. This CDR3 contains 14 residues. Germline V gene data show CDR1 as MNHEY and CDR2 as SVGAGI. The germline V and J ends were trimmed by 5 bases and 2 bases, with 13 bases remaining between them. CDR3 sequence: CASSRNRATYEQYF. The CDR3 DNA is TGTGCCAGCAGTAGGAACAGAGCCACCTACGAGCAGTACTTC.

This clone was observed a few times. This rearrangement joins TRBV12-3 or TRBV12-4 to TRBJ2-7, with a tentative D call TRBD2 (5 bases). CDR3 size: 12 residues. Trimming removed 8 bases at V and 2 bases at J, with 10 bases between. CDR3 nucleotides: TGTGCCAGCGGACCTAGCACCTACGAGCAGTACTTC. It translates to CASGPSTYEQYF.

The chain joins TRBV27 to TRBJ1-2, with D unclear. Trimming shortened V by 2 bases and J by 4 bases, and 8 bases separated the two germline ends. The CDR3 totals 13 residues. Germline V gene lookup returns CDR1 MNHEY and CDR2 SMNVEV (reference sequence). The chain's CDR3 is CASSLGRAYGYTF. Here the CDR3 DNA reads TGTGCCAGCAGTTTAGGGAGGGCCTATGGCTACACCTTC.

The CDR3 loop reads CASSRLGTNTEAFF. CDR3 bases: TGTGCCAGCAGTCGCCTCGGGACAAACACTGAAGCTTTCTTT. The rearrangement uses TRBV28 and TRBJ1-1; weak D call: TRBD1 (6 bases). This CDR3 comprises 14 residues. From germline, CDR1 is MDHEN and CDR2 SYDVKM. Deletions cut 5 bases from V and 2 bases from J, with 12 bases between.

This clone has just a few counts. The chain is built from TRBV2 and TRBJ1-5; tentatively, D is TRBD1 (6 bases). V lost 6 bases and J 4 bases, leaving 16 bases between the germline ends. This CDR3 has 15 residues. CDR1 and CDR2 (germline): SNHLY, FYNNEI. DNA of the CDR3: TGTGCCAGCAGCCGGACCCGGGACACTAATCAGCCCCAGCATTTT. It is translated as CASSRTRDTNQPQHF.

The chain links TRBV19 to TRBJ1-5; D remains unclear. Germline V CDR1 and CDR2: LNHDA, SQIVND (reference sequence). V was shortened by 7 bases and J by 3 bases, with 10 bases between the two germline ends. The CDR3 spans 13 residues. The CDR3 sequence is CASMRALNQPQHF. DNA of the CDR3: TGTGCCAGTATGAGGGCCCTCAATCAGCCCCAGCATTTT.

The J gene is TRBJ2-5, the V gene TRBV5-1; D is possibly TRBD1 (6 bases). V lost 4 bases to trimming and J lost 5 bases, with 15 bases between them. The length of the CDR3 is 14 residues. Looked up from germline, CDR1 is SGHRS and CDR2 is YFSETQ. The CDR3 is CASSPAGVQETQYF. In DNA, the CDR3 is TGCGCCAGCAGCCCAGCAGGGGTTCAGGAGACCCAGTACTTC.

This chain connects TRBV6-6 to TRBJ1-2; D call uncertain. Germline assignment: CDR1 MNHNY and CDR2 SVGAGI (reference sequence). V dropped 11 bases and J dropped 3 bases, with 19 bases sitting between them. This CDR3 comprises 14 residues. CDR3 coding DNA: TGTGCCGGCGGGTCTGGGGTCGGCCACTATGGCTACACCTTC. Translating gives CAGGSGVGHYGYTF.

This sequence joins TRBV7-2 and TRBJ2-5; TRBD2 matches 8 bases. The V gene end was trimmed by 8 bases and the J gene end by 5 bases; junction bases not matched to a gene: 4. Germline V gene data show CDR1 as SGHTA and CDR2 as FQGNSA. The CDR3 is 12 amino acids. The CDR3 DNA follows: TGTGCCAGCCGGGGCGGGGGGGAGACCCAGTACTTC. This gives the protein CASRGGGETQYF.

The chain joins TRBV5-1 to TRBJ2-5; a possible D gene is TRBD1 (6 bases). The V end lost 4 bases, the J end lost 1 base, and 11 bases lay between the germline ends. The CDR3 consists of 14 residues. Germline V gene lookup returns CDR1 SGHRS and CDR2 YFSETQ. CDR3 in DNA: TGCGCCAGCAGCGCGGACAGTTTCCAAGAGACCCAGTACTTC. Amino acid sequence: CASSADSFQETQYF.

The chain is built from TRBV11-3 and TRBJ2-1, with D maybe TRBD2 (5 bases). The germline V gene has CDR1 SGHNT and CDR2 YENEEA. V lost 4 bases and J 1 base, leaving 14 bases between the germline ends. The CDR3 length is 16 residues. Here the CDR3 reads CASSSGGRTSYNEQFF. The CDR3 nucleotides are TGTGCCAGCAGCTCTGGAGGACGGACGTCCTACAATGAGCAGTTCTTC.

The CDR3 bases are TGTGCCAGCAGTGAAGCGCTAAGTAATCAGCCCCAGCATTTT. Its translation: CASSEALSNQPQHF. The chain uses TRBV6-1 and TRBJ1-5; D not certain. The CDR3 loop spans 14 amino acids. Per germline, CDR1 MNHNS and CDR2 SASEGT. V lost 0 bases and J 4 bases, leaving 7 bases between the germline ends.

CDR3 sequence (DNA): TGTGCCTGGAGTGTAGAGTCAAGGGGCGAGCAGTACTTC. This sequence encodes CAWSVESRGEQYF. The chain couples TRBV30 to TRBJ2-7, with TRBD1 as a possible D gene (5 bases). This CDR3 has 13 amino acids. Trimming cost V 0 bases and J 6 bases, with 12 bases left between them. In germline, CDR1 is GTSNPN, CDR2 SVGIG (reference sequence).

The chain employs TRBV5-3 and TRBJ2-7, with 7 bases that match TRBD1. TRBV5-3 falls under the ORF class, with uncertain function. V shed 4 bases, J shed 2 bases, and the junction held 3 bases outside the gene matches. The CDR3 totals 13 residues. The CDR3 sequence is CARSPRGPYEQYF. In DNA, the CDR3 is TGTGCCAGAAGCCCTAGGGGGCCCTACGAGCAGTACTTC.

This chain joins TRBV12-3 or TRBV12-4 and TRBJ1-1, with D possibly being TRBD1 (6 bases). The CDR3 runs 11 residues. V shed 4 bases and J shed 7 bases, with 7 bases lying between them. The CDR3 sequence: CASSSGVEAFF. The CDR3 DNA sequence: TGTGCCAGCAGTTCAGGGGTTGAAGCTTTCTTT.

This rearrangement joins TRBV4-1 to TRBJ2-3; 12 bases fit TRBD2. CDR1 MGHRA and CDR2 YSYEKL come from the germline V gene. This CDR3 is 21 amino acids long. V was pared by 2 bases and J by 4 bases, with 19 bases of the junction left unmatched. The CDR3 sequence: CASSQSTLSVLLAGGPDTQYF. The CDR3 DNA reads TGCGCCAGCAGCCAATCCACTCTTTCGGTTCTGCTAGCGGGGGGGCCAGATACGCAGTATTTT.

This chain uses TRBV2 with TRBJ1-6; possibly TRBD1 for D (5 bases). The CDR3 is 15 residues long. Germline loops: CDR1 SNHLY, CDR2 FYNNEI. Trimming removed 5 bases from V and 0 bases from J, with 8 bases in between. CDR3 bases: TGTGCCAGCAGTTCCGACAGCTCCTATAATTCACCCCTCCACTTT. Translated: CASSSDSSYNSPLHF.

The chain joins TRBV2 to TRBJ2-7; D is perhaps TRBD2 (5 bases). Germline CDR1 SNHLY, CDR2 FYNNEI. CDR3 length equals 14 residues. V lost 8 bases, J lost 2 bases, and 16 bases lay in between. CDR3 protein: CASGPTRGTYEQYF. CDR3 coding DNA: TGTGCCAGCGGTCCCACAAGAGGGACCTACGAGCAGTACTTC.

The genes are TRBV7-9 and TRBJ2-5; D uncertain. The germline V gene has CDR1 SEHNR and CDR2 FQNEAQ (reference sequence). This CDR3 is 14 amino acids long. V lost 0 bases and J 0 bases, leaving 5 bases between the germline ends. This CDR3 reads CASSLAEYQETQYF. The CDR3 bases are TGTGCCAGCAGCTTAGCAGAGTACCAAGAGACCCAGTACTTC.